The present TCR beta chain was sequenced within a study of low-dose radiotherapy and immunotherapy resistance in tumors. On the study more broadly: One day before radiation and immunotherapy, intravenous cyclophosphamide 200 mg/m2 was administered, with this repeated every two weeks. From cycle 1 day 1, patients took oral aspirin 300 mg every day for four cycles.

TRAV- and TRBV-specific primers, spanning alpha and beta chains, primed first-strand cDNA. The TCRs were subjected to amplification over about 19 PCR cycles employing a constant-region primer in conjunction with a V-primer adapter. TCRdb independently ran MiXCR on the reads; one entry per CDR3 protein. This table holds approximately 90,000 distinct CDR3 sequences, 15% to 20% found once. Time point meaning: before trial treatment. Ipilimumab, nivolumab, aspirin, low-dose cyclophosphamide and low-dose radiotherapy were administered to donors. Germline CDR1 SGHKS, CDR2 YYEKEE (reference sequence). This CDR3 contains 17 residues. V was pared by 2 bases and J by 5 bases, with 14 bases of the junction left unmatched. This clonotype was counted many times.

The sequences come from PBMCs, collected before treatment. The genes are TRBV5-5 and TRBJ2-7, with TRBD1 matching 9 bases. This TCR was sampled from a male donor with prostate cancer. The CDR3, as DNA: TGTGCCAGCAGCTTCTGGACAGGGGAAGGTTTTTATGACGAGCAGTACTTC. This encodes CASSFWTGEGFYDEQYF.